Below, 10 T cell receptor beta chains from the same sample are listed, as sequenced in a study of vaccination effects on CD4 cells after COVID-19. Antigen-specific CD4+ T cells were first expanded with viral peptide pools by the ViraFEST assay and only then sequenced. With more than 9 days of culture completed, CD4+ T cells were isolated. No vaccinee had earlier SARS-CoV-2 infection, and nucleocapsid antibodies were negative. Their target antigens are unknown. Libraries were prepared by immunoSEQ multiplex PCR; TCRdb keeps only in-frame clonotypes and omits some of them. The data contain approximately 24,000 clones, over 70% of them singletons. The starting material was CD4+ T cells from PBMCs cultured with HCoV-NL63 spike peptides, obtained before COVID-19 vaccination. These receptors were obtained from a human donor who received a COVID-19 vaccine.

This clone was seen more than once but under ten times. The chain is built from TRBV20-1 and TRBJ1-5, with TRBD1 as a possible D gene (6 bases). Trimming left V 3 bases short and J 11 bases short, with 20 bases between. The CDR3 is made up of 14 amino acids. Germline CDR1 reads DFQATT; CDR2 reads SNEGSKA (reference sequence). In nucleotides, the CDR3 is TGCAGTGCTAGTGACAGGAGGGAGTTAGGGGCCCAGCATTTT. Amino acids: CSASDRRELGAQHF.

The V call is TRBV2, the J call TRBJ2-1; the D gene could be TRBD1 or TRBD2 (7 bases each). CDR1 is SNHLY, CDR2 FYNNEI, per germline. The CDR3 has 15 residues. V lost 4 bases to trimming and J lost 8 bases, with 18 bases between them. CDR3 nucleotide sequence: TGTGCCAGCAGTGTAGGGGGCGGGAGTTTCGATGAGCAGTTCTTC. Translating gives CASSVGGGSFDEQFF.

In this sample, this clone turned up once. The CDR3 is CASSESRGISGNTIYF. CDR3 DNA sequence: TGTGCCAGCAGTGAAAGTAGGGGAATCTCTGGAAACACCATATATTTT. The chain combines TRBV6-1 with TRBJ1-3; D possibly corresponds to TRBD1 (5 bases). Germline CDR1 reads MNHNS; CDR2 reads SASEGT. Trimming removed 2 bases at V and 0 bases at J, with 11 bases between. The CDR3 sequence is 16 residues long.

The rearrangement uses TRBV4-1 and TRBJ1-2; TRBD1 agrees at 8 bases. CDR3 length: 13 residues. Germline CDR1 is MGHRA and CDR2 is YSYEKL. Trimming took 3 bases from V and 6 from J; bases not matched to a gene: 3. CDR3 loop: CASSQTGVNGYTF. DNA for the CDR3: TGCGCCAGCAGCCAGACAGGGGTGAATGGCTACACCTTC.

This clone was observed once. The chain uses TRBV7-8 and TRBJ2-5; 14 nucleotides agree with TRBD2. Per the germline V gene, CDR1 is SGHVS and CDR2 is FQNEAQ. This CDR3 is built from 16 residues. The junction had 7 bases not matched to a gene; V was cut back by 5 bases and J by 5 bases. The CDR3 DNA reads TGTGCCAGCAGCCTTCGGACTAGCGGGGGGTGGGAGACCCAGTACTTC. Its protein product is CASSLRTSGGWETQYF.

The chain has TRBV5-5 and TRBJ2-7; TRBD2 matches at 7 bases. Unmatched junction bases numbered 6, after V lost 0 bases and J lost 3 bases. The germline V gene has CDR1 SGHKS and CDR2 YYEKEE (reference sequence). This CDR3 region has 15 residues. The CDR3 loop is CASSLARASGYEQYF. DNA for the CDR3: TGTGCCAGCAGCTTGGCCCGGGCTAGCGGCTACGAGCAGTACTTC.

This chain uses TRBV7-8 with TRBJ2-1, with 7 bases matching TRBD1. This CDR3 contains 14 residues. J was trimmed by 8 bases and V by 3 bases; bases with no gene match: 7. CDR1 and CDR2 (germline): SGHVS, FQNEAQ. The CDR3 reads CASSLTDRYDEQFF. In nucleotides, the CDR3 is TGTGCCAGCAGCTTGACGGACAGGTACGATGAGCAGTTCTTC.

This clone was recorded only once. The genes are TRBV3-1 (or the pseudogene TRBV3-2) and TRBJ2-7; D is uncertain. V gave up 2 bases and J gave up 4 bases, with 15 bases separating them. From germline, CDR1 is LGHDT and CDR2 YNNKEL (reference sequence). There are 15 residues in the CDR3. CDR3 amino acids: CASSQLGLVDYEQYF. The CDR3, as DNA: TGTGCCAGCAGCCAACTCGGGTTGGTTGATTACGAGCAGTACTTC.

The V and J genes are TRBV2 and TRBJ2-7, with D unclear. CDR3 length: 14 residues. V lost 8 bases and J 2 bases, leaving 16 bases between the germline ends. CDR1 SNHLY and CDR2 FYNNEI come from the germline V gene. The CDR3 here is CASQWSGQTYEQYF. CDR3 coding DNA: TGTGCCAGCCAGTGGTCAGGTCAAACCTACGAGCAGTACTTC.

This chain links TRBV2 with TRBJ2-1; D uncertain. Trimming pared 5 bases from V and 0 bases from J, leaving 8 bases between. This CDR3 has 14 amino acids. Germline lookup yields CDR1 SNHLY and CDR2 FYNNEI. CDR3 in amino acids: CASSPSSSYNEQFF. The DNA of the CDR3 is TGTGCCAGCAGTCCGTCTAGCTCCTACAATGAGCAGTTCTTC.